Following are 3 T cell receptor beta chains from one sample sequenced in a study of blood T cell repertoires in COVID-19. TCRdb keeps only in-frame clones here, not all; method: immunoSEQ multiplex PCR. The table includes 120,000 or so clones, about 80% detected once. Sample: peripheral blood. The receptor set was obtained from a man in his fifties or sixties with acute or convalescent COVID-19.

About this clone itself: Other DNA sequences in this sample translate to the same CDR3. The chain has TRBV19 and TRBJ1-1, with D possibly matching TRBD1 (5 bases). The CDR3 runs 14 residues. Germline V CDR1 and CDR2: LNHDA, SQIVND (reference sequence). Trimming shortened V by 3 bases and J by 3 bases, and 11 bases separated the two germline ends. CDR3 in amino acids: CASSIRARDTEAFF. CDR3 nucleotide sequence: TGTGCCAGTAGTATTAGGGCCAGGGACACTGAAGCTTTCTTT.

This clone was detected once. In nucleotides, the CDR3 is TGTGCCAGCAGCCGATTCCTTGGCGGGAGGGCCCGGGGGAGCACAGATACGCAGTATTTT. Amino acids: CASSRFLGGRARGSTDTQYF. V gene TRBV3-1 (or the pseudogene TRBV3-2) combines with J gene TRBJ2-3; 9 bases fit TRBD2. With 4 bases clipped from V and 0 bases from J, the junction kept 17 bases outside the gene matches. Germline CDR1 and CDR2: LGHDT and YNNKEL (reference sequence). CDR3 length: 20 residues.

This clone was picked up one time. The identical CDR3 is also encoded by other nucleotide sequences in the sample. This rearrangement joins TRBV29-1 to TRBJ1-4; D gene uncertain. CDR1 and CDR2 (germline): SQVTM, ANQGSEA. V was clipped by 4 bases and J by 8 bases, with 11 bases between them. CDR3 length: 12 amino acids. The CDR3: CSVARGGEKLFF. The DNA for the CDR3 is TGCAGCGTTGCCCGGGGAGGGGAAAAACTGTTTTTT.